These T cell receptor beta chains were read from a single sample in a study of blood T cell repertoires in COVID-19. Assay: immunoSEQ multiplex PCR; the TCRdb copy retains only in-frame clones and omits some. The sample consists of under 450,000 clones, roughly 90% of them appearing once. The source material was peripheral blood. Source of these receptors: a woman in her forties with COVID-19, enrolled during active disease. Both conserved end residues are part of each CDR3. Fields, in order: V gene, clone size, D gene, J gene, CDR3 DNA, CDR3 protein. The D gene is left open where the match is weak. Size is omitted from some rows. Given values are once, few, many or a class for expanded clones.

TRBV9	NA	NA	TRBJ1-6	TGTGCCAGCAGCCTCGAAGCGGGGGGGAGGTCCTATAATTCACCCCTCCACTTT	CASSLEAGGRSYNSPLHF
TRBV5-1	NA	TRBD2	TRBJ2-7	TGCGCCAGCAGGGAGACTAGCGGGGGCTACGAGCAGTACTTC	CASRETSGGYEQYF
TRBV19	NA	TRBD2	TRBJ2-3	TGTGCCAGTAGTAGGATTACTAGCGGGACAGGAGATACGCAGTATTTT	CASSRITSGTGDTQYF
TRBV28	NA	NA	TRBJ1-1	TGTGCCAGCAGTTCAACAGGGTGGGACACTGAAGCTTTCTTT	CASSSTGWDTEAFF
TRBV6-6	NA	TRBD1	TRBJ1-3	TGTGCCAGCAGGGAGAGGGGGCAGGACACCATATATTTT	CASRERGQDTIYF
TRBV28	once	NA	TRBJ1-2	TGTGCCAGCAGTCCCCTGGCCAACGAAGCTAACTATGGCTACACCTTC	CASSPLANEANYGYTF
TRBV10-3	once	TRBD1	TRBJ2-5	TGTGCCATCAGTTCTACTTTGACAGGGGAGGAAGAGACCCAGTACTTC	CAISSTLTGEEETQYF
TRBV15	NA	NA	TRBJ2-1	TGTGCCACCAGCAGAGAAGGAGGGCTAGCGCAGGACAATGAGCAGTTCTTC	CATSREGGLAQDNEQFF
TRBV6-5	NA	TRBD1	TRBJ2-7	TGTGCCAGCAGGCCAACAGGGGGCCTTTCCTACGAGCAGTACTTC	CASRPTGGLSYEQYF
TRBV11-3	NA	NA	TRBJ2-2	TGTGCCAGCAGCCGAGTCACCGGGGAGCTGTTTTTT	CASSRVTGELFF
TRBV28	NA	NA	TRBJ1-2	TGTGCCAGCAGACTACCGGGGGGGTTCTATGGCTACACCTTC	CASRLPGGFYGYTF
TRBV10-3	NA	NA	TRBJ1-1	TGTGCCATCAGTGAGAGGGGGATTGAAGCTTTCTTT	CAISERGIEAFF
TRBV30	NA	TRBD1	TRBJ2-7	TGTGCCTGGAGTGCCGGGACAGGCTACGAGCAGTACTTC	CAWSAGTGYEQYF
TRBV30	NA	TRBD1	TRBJ2-2	TGTGCCTGGAGTGTATTCCCTAGGGGGCTCAACACCGGGGAGCTGTTTTTT	CAWSVFPRGLNTGELFF
TRBV9	NA	TRBD1	TRBJ1-1	TGTGCCAGCAGCGGACAGGGTAAAATGAACACTGAAGCTTTCTTT	CASSGQGKMNTEAFF
TRBV7-6	NA	TRBD1	TRBJ1-1	TGTGCCAGCAACAGGGGGCCGGACACTGAAGCTTTCTTT	CASNRGPDTEAFF
TRBV19	NA	TRBD1	TRBJ1-1	TGTGCCAGTAGTAGACAGGGAAGAAAGGACACTGAAGCTTTCTTT	CASSRQGRKDTEAFF
TRBV28	once	NA	TRBJ2-2	TGTGCCAGCAGTATACCCCAGGGAAAGACCGGGGAGCTGTTTTTT	CASSIPQGKTGELFF
TRBV28	NA	TRBD1	TRBJ2-7	TGTGCCAGCTACGGCGGGGGACAGGGATATTACGAGCAGTACTTC	CASYGGGQGYYEQYF
TRBV7-9	once	NA	TRBJ1-2	TGTGCCAGCAGCTTGATGGGAGGCGGCTACACCTTC	CASSLMGGGYTF
TRBV5-1	NA	TRBD2	TRBJ2-5	TGCGCCAGCAGCTGGACTAGCGGGGGGGCCTTGGAGACCCAGTACTTC	CASSWTSGGALETQYF
TRBV28	NA	NA	TRBJ1-1	TGTGCCAGCAGTTTATGGGGGGGAATGAACACTGAAGCTTTCTTT	CASSLWGGMNTEAFF
TRBV2	NA	NA	TRBJ1-5	TGTGCCAGCATAATTTACAGGGATAGCAATCAGCCCCAGCATTTT	CASIIYRDSNQPQHF
TRBV6-5	NA	NA	TRBJ1-2	TGTGCCAGCAGTTTACGGTTACAGGGCCTTAACTATGGCTACACCTTC	CASSLRLQGLNYGYTF
TRBV7-2	NA	NA	TRBJ1-1	TGTGCCAGCAGCTTAGTGCGCGTCCTGAGGACTGAAGCTTTCTTT	CASSLVRVLRTEAFF
TRBV9	NA	NA	TRBJ1-2	TGTGCCAGCAGCGTAGCTGGAAGGGGGGGAGGCTACACCTTC	CASSVAGRGGGYTF
TRBV27	NA	NA	TRBJ1-2	TGTGCCAGCAGTTTGAGGGCCCTACATGGCTACACCTTC	CASSLRALHGYTF
TRBV30	NA	NA	TRBJ1-4	TGTGCCTGGAGCTCTCGTGTCGGGAGAAAAGCTTTTAATGAAAAACTGTTTTTT	CAWSSRVGRKAFNEKLFF
TRBV12-3/TRBV12-4	NA	NA	TRBJ2-5	TGTGCCAGCAGTTTCAGACAGAAAGAGACCCAGTACTTC	CASSFRQKETQYF
TRBV2	NA	NA	TRBJ2-3	TGTGCCAGCATCCAGTGGGTGACCCACAGTACGCAGTATTTT	CASIQWVTHSTQYF
TRBV6-6	once	NA	TRBJ2-7	TGTGCCAGCAGTTACTCATACGGGGAAGGCGAGCAGTACTTC	CASSYSYGEGEQYF
TRBV7-2	NA	NA	TRBJ2-2	TGTGCCAGCAGCTATATCCTCGGGGAGCTGTTTTTT	CASSYILGELFF
TRBV6-5	NA	NA	TRBJ2-1	TGTGCCAGCAAGGGAGGCGCGTGGTACAATGAGCAGTTCTTC	CASKGGAWYNEQFF
TRBV7-3	NA	TRBD2	TRBJ2-3	TGTGCCAGCAGCTTAAAAGCTGGGGGGACTAGCGGGGTAACTAGCACAGATACGCAGTATTTT	CASSLKAGGTSGVTSTDTQYF
TRBV4-1	NA	TRBD1	TRBJ2-7	TGCGCCAGCAGCCAAGATACGGCAGGGGGCGGCGAGCAGTACTTC	CASSQDTAGGGEQYF
TRBV6-5	NA	TRBD1	TRBJ2-7	TGTGCCAGCAGTTACTCGGGGACAGGGGAGGTCGAGCAGTACTTC	CASSYSGTGEVEQYF
TRBV7-3	NA	TRBD1	TRBJ1-1	TGTGCCAGCAGCTTTACAGGGGGCATTCCTAACGCTGAAGCTTTCTTT	CASSFTGGIPNAEAFF
TRBV7-2	NA	TRBD2	TRBJ2-7	TGTGCCAGCTTCGCGGGGGATTGGAGCTCCTACGAGCAGTACTTC	CASFAGDWSSYEQYF
TRBV12-3/TRBV12-4	few	NA	TRBJ2-2	TGTGCCATCGAGGCGGGGAACACCGGGGAGCTGTTTTTT	CAIEAGNTGELFF
TRBV5-1	NA	NA	TRBJ2-1	TGCGCCAGCAGCTTGGGCCCAGGGACCTACAATGAGCAGTTCTTC	CASSLGPGTYNEQFF
TRBV10-3	NA	NA	TRBJ1-6	TGTGCCATCAGTGAGGAGGGGCGGGACAATTCACCCCTCCACTTT	CAISEEGRDNSPLHF
TRBV7-2	once	TRBD1	TRBJ2-2	TGTGCCAGCAGCTTACTGGGGACAGGGAACACCGGGGAGCTGTTTTTT	CASSLLGTGNTGELFF
TRBV7-2	NA	NA	TRBJ1-6	TGTGCCAGCAGCTTGAGCTTGAATTCACCCCTCCACTTT	CASSLSLNSPLHF
TRBV12-3/TRBV12-4	NA	NA	TRBJ1-1	TGTGCCAGCAGTTTAAAGGGAGGGACTGAAGCTTTCTTT	CASSLKGGTEAFF
TRBV30	NA	NA	TRBJ1-2	TGTGCCTGGAGTAGCTTCGACAGTGTGTTGGGGTATGGCTACACCTTC	CAWSSFDSVLGYGYTF
TRBV27	NA	NA	TRBJ1-5	TGTGCCAGCAGTTTAAATCACAGGGATCCTCAGCCCCAGCATTTT	CASSLNHRDPQPQHF
TRBV19	NA	TRBD1	TRBJ2-2	TGTGCCAGTAGTTTGTCACAGGGGTACACCGGGGAGCTGTTTTTT	CASSLSQGYTGELFF
TRBV6-7	NA	NA	TRBJ1-4	TGTGCCAGCAGTTACTGGAGTACCGGGGATGAAAAACTGTTTTTT	CASSYWSTGDEKLFF